The T cell receptor (beta chain) under discussion was sequenced for a study of radiotherapy plus CTLA-4 blockade in lung cancer. Using immunoSEQ multiplex PCR, the repertoire was profiled, and TCRdb retains in-frame clones only, with some absent. The table lists about 45,000 clones, roughly four fifths of them singletons, with more than 6.5% in the top ten. Study-level findings and limits: In blood, TCR clones derived from the tumor expanded after radiotherapy plus ipilimumab.

On this clone itself: Its matching antigen is unknown.

The study gave focal radiation plus ipilimumab CTLA-4 blockade to patients with chemo-refractory metastatic non-small-cell lung cancer. This clonotype originated in a human donor with non-small cell lung cancer who had stable disease on radiotherapy plus ipilimumab. Sequenced here: peripheral blood, sampled from a patient treated with radiotherapy plus ipilimumab.

CDR3 coding DNA: TGTGCCAGCAGCCCACGGGGACAGATGAACACTGAAGCTTTCTTT. This translates into CASSPRGQMNTEAFF. The chain uses TRBV7-2 and TRBJ1-1; 7 bases are shared with TRBD1. V shed 5 bases and J 0 bases; nucleotides not matched to a gene: 6. This CDR3 has 15 amino acids. CDR1 is SGHTA and CDR2 is FQGNSA in the germline V gene.